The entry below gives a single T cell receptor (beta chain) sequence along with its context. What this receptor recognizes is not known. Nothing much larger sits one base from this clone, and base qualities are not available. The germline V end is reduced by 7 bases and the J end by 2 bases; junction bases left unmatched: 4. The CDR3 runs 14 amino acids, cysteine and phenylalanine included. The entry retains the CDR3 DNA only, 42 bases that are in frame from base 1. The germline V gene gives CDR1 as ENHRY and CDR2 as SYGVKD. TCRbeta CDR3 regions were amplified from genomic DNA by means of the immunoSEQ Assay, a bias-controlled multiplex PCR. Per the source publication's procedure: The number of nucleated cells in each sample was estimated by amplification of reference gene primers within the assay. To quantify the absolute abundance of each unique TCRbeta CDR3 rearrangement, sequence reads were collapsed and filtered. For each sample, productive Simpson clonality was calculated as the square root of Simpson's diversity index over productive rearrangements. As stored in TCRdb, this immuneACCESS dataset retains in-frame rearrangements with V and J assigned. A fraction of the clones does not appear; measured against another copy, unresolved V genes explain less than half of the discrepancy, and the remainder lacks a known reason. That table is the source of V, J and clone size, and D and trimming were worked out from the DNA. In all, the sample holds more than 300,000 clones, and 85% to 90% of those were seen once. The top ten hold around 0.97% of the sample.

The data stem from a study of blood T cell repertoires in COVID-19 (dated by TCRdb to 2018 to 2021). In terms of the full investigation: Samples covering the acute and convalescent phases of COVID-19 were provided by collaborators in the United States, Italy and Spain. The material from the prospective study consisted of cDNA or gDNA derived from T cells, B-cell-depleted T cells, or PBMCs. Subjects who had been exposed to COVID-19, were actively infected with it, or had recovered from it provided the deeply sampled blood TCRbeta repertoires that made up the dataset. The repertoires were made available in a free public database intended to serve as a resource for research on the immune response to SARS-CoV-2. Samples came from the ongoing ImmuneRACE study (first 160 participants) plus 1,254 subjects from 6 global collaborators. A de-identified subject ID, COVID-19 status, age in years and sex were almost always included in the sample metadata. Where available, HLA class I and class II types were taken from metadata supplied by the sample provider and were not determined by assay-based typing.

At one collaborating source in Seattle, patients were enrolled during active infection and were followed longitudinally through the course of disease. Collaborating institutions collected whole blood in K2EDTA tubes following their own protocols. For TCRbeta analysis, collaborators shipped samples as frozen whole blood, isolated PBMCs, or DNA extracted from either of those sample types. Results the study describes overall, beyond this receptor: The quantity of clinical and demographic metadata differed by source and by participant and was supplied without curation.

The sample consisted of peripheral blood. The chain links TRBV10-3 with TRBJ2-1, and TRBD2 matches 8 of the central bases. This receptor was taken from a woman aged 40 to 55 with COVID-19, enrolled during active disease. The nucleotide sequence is TGTGCCATCACAGGCGGGAGGCCCTACAATGAGCAGTTCTTC. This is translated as CAITGGRPYNEQFF.